A single sample gave rise to the 28 T cell receptor beta chains below, sequenced in a study of identical twins. TCRdb itself ran the 5' RACE reads through MiXCR, one entry per CDR3 protein. The data show 200,000 or so distinct CDR3 sequences, roughly 15% seen once. This same sample was also part of a study on T cells expressing NK-cell markers.

What was sequenced was CD8+ T cells sorted from blood. The receptors shown here come from a woman between 18 and 29 years old in good health.

V gene TRBV12-3 or TRBV12-4 combines with J gene TRBJ2-1, with D unresolved. V was clipped by 3 bases and J by 7 bases, with 10 bases between them. The CDR3 extends over 13 amino acids. The CDR3, as DNA: TGTGCCAGCAGTTTGAACTCGTTGAATGAGCAGTTCTTC. It specifies CASSLNSLNEQFF.

The V call is TRBV6-2 or TRBV6-3, the J call TRBJ2-7; D may be TRBD1 (5 bases). V was clipped by 6 bases and J by 4 bases, with 13 bases between them. Germline V CDR1 and CDR2: MNHEY, SVGEGT. The CDR3 is 13 amino acids. CDR3 loop: CASSPRAPYEQYF. CDR3 in DNA: TGTGCCAGCAGCCCCAGGGCACCGTACGAGCAGTACTTC.

J is TRBJ2-1 and V is TRBV12-3 or TRBV12-4; tentatively, D is TRBD1 (5 bases). V lost 3 bases to trimming and J lost 0 bases, with 9 bases between them. The CDR3 covers 15 residues. As DNA, the CDR3 is TGTGCCAGCAGTTTGCCCCAGGGCTCCTACAATGAGCAGTTCTTC. Protein: CASSLPQGSYNEQFF.

The chain is built from TRBV19 and TRBJ2-7; D is perhaps TRBD1 or TRBD2 (5 bases each). The V end was cut by 5 bases, the J end by 1 base, with 18 bases between. Germline CDR1 is LNHDA and CDR2 is SQIVND (reference sequence). This CDR3 has 16 amino acids. CDR3 sequence reads: CASSPLGVRESYEQYF. The CDR3 region has the DNA TGTGCCAGTAGTCCTCTGGGGGTCAGGGAGTCCTACGAGCAGTACTTC.

This clonotype was observed a few times. V gene TRBV4-3 combines with J gene TRBJ2-7; D might be TRBD2 (6 bases). Germline CDR1 is LGHNA and CDR2 is YSLEER. The CDR3 is 18 amino acids. V lost 4 bases to trimming and J lost 0 bases, with 22 bases between them. The CDR3 nucleotides are TGCGCCAGCAGCCCCAGCGCCCGGCTAGCGCCAAGCTCCTACGAGCAGTACTTC. It yields the protein CASSPSARLAPSSYEQYF.

The chain couples TRBV7-9 to TRBJ1-1; TRBD1 might be the D (6 bases). The CDR3 is 16 amino acids. CDR1 is SEHNR and CDR2 is FQNEAQ in the germline V gene (reference sequence). The ends were cut back, 3 bases at V and 0 bases at J, with 14 bases in the middle. CDR3 sequence (DNA): TGTGCCAGCAGCTTTACGGGTCAGGGGCTGAACACTGAAGCTTTCTTT. Its translation: CASSFTGQGLNTEAFF.

In this sample, this clonotype turned up a few times. The rearrangement joins TRBV5-1 to TRBJ2-1; the D gene is possibly TRBD2 (6 bases). This CDR3 is built from 16 residues. Trimming pared 4 bases from V and 8 bases from J, leaving 22 bases between. From germline, CDR1 is SGHRS and CDR2 YFSETQ. In nucleotides, the CDR3 is TGCGCCAGCAGCGTCGTGCGGGAAACGTCTCGCGATGAGCAGTTCTTC. It is translated as CASSVVRETSRDEQFF.

The chain uses TRBV12-3 or TRBV12-4 and TRBJ2-3; TRBD2 might be the D (6 bases). Trimming took off 4 bases at V and 1 base at J, with 18 bases between the two ends. This CDR3 contains 17 residues. CDR3 sequence: CASSWGVRGSGTDTQYF. CDR3 in DNA: TGTGCCAGCAGTTGGGGGGTCCGGGGTAGCGGCACAGATACGCAGTATTTT.

This clonotype turned up a few times. The chain is built from TRBV20-1 and TRBJ1-2, with D possibly TRBD1 on 5 matching bases. The V end was cut by 3 bases, the J end by 8 bases, with 10 bases between. Germline V gives CDR1 DFQATT, CDR2 SNEGSKA (reference sequence). CDR3 size: 11 residues. The CDR3 DNA is TGCAGTGCTAGTCCTTGGGGGGGCTACACCTTC. Translated, it gives CSASPWGGYTF.

The rearrangement uses TRBV6-2 or TRBV6-3 and TRBJ2-1, with D possibly being TRBD2 (6 bases). The CDR3 is 16 residues long. Per the germline V gene, CDR1 is MNHEY and CDR2 is SVGEGT. Trimming removed 0 bases at V and 8 bases at J, with 17 bases between. DNA for the CDR3: TGTGCCAGCAGTTACTCGGTTGCAAGGGGCGGGGATGAGCAGTTCTTC. Translating gives CASSYSVARGGDEQFF.

The V call is TRBV7-2, the J call TRBJ1-2; D gene uncertain. CDR1 SGHTA and CDR2 FQGNSA come from the germline V gene. Trimming pared 2 bases from V and 8 bases from J, leaving 6 bases between. The CDR3 totals 11 residues. DNA for the CDR3: TGTGCCAGCAGCTTATTGTGGGGCTACACCTTC. This sequence encodes CASSLLWGYTF.

The rearrangement uses TRBV20-1 and TRBJ2-4; 9 bases fit TRBD2. Unmatched junction bases numbered 13, after V lost 6 bases and J lost 7 bases. The CDR3 has 15 residues. Germline CDR1 DFQATT, CDR2 SNEGSKA (reference sequence). CDR3 sequence reads: CSAVRLAEERNIQYF. CDR3 DNA: TGCAGTGCCGTTAGACTAGCGGAGGAGAGGAACATTCAGTACTTC.

This clonotype was seen a few times. The chain combines TRBV7-8 with TRBJ2-3, with D perhaps TRBD2 (6 bases). The CDR3 consists of 15 residues. Looked up from germline, CDR1 is SGHVS and CDR2 is FQNEAQ. Trimming pared 2 bases from V and 2 bases from J, leaving 11 bases between. CDR3 loop: CASSLFAGTTDTQYF. In DNA, the CDR3 is TGTGCCAGCAGCTTATTCGCGGGAACCACAGATACGCAGTATTTT.

This clonotype was picked up a small number of times. The chain couples TRBV7-9 to TRBJ2-1; D is uncertain. Germline values: CDR1 SEHNR, CDR2 FQNEAQ (reference sequence). The CDR3 sequence is 15 residues long. V was clipped by 1 base and J by 5 bases, with 12 bases between them. Written as DNA, the CDR3 is TGTGCCAGCAGCTTAGTATACTTAGAAGACAATGAGCAGTTCTTC. Amino acid sequence: CASSLVYLEDNEQFF.

The chain couples TRBV29-1 to TRBJ2-7; D gene unclear. With 4 bases removed from V and 1 base from J, the gap between germline ends came to 14 bases. This CDR3 comprises 14 residues. Germline-derived CDR1 and CDR2 are SQVTM and ANQGSEA. Here the CDR3 reads CSVVYRTASYEQYF. CDR3 bases: TGCAGCGTTGTTTACAGAACCGCGTCCTACGAGCAGTACTTC.

This clonotype has a handful of counts. The chain links TRBV12-3 or TRBV12-4 to TRBJ2-7, with TRBD2 identical over 10 bases. The CDR3 is made up of 14 amino acids. V lost 2 bases and J lost 3; bases outside the gene matches: 1. The CDR3 DNA follows: TGTGCCAGCAGTTTAACTAGCGGGGACTACGAGCAGTACTTC. Amino acid sequence: CASSLTSGDYEQYF.

This clonotype occurred once. This rearrangement joins TRBV11-2 to TRBJ2-7; TRBD1 agrees at 8 bases. Germline V gene lookup returns CDR1 SGHAT and CDR2 FQNNGV. Losses at the gene ends were 3 bases for V and 4 bases for J; bases not matched to a gene: 8. The CDR3 loop spans 15 amino acids. The CDR3 loop is CASSLYDGTGYEQYF. CDR3 bases: TGTGCCAGCAGCTTGTATGACGGGACAGGATACGAGCAGTACTTC.

J is TRBJ1-2 and V is TRBV12-3 or TRBV12-4; D may be TRBD1 (5 bases). This CDR3 is built from 13 residues. Trimming removed 6 bases from V and 3 bases from J, with 11 bases in between. CDR3: CASSQRGYYGYTF. As DNA, the CDR3 is TGTGCCAGCAGCCAGAGGGGTTACTATGGCTACACCTTC.

V gene TRBV29-1 combines with J gene TRBJ2-7, with D maybe TRBD1 (5 bases). Germline assignment: CDR1 SQVTM and CDR2 ANQGSEA. This CDR3 has 13 residues. V was cut by 4 bases and J by 3 bases, with 13 bases left in between. DNA for the CDR3: TGCAGCGTTGCCCCCCAGGGTATCTACGAGCAGTACTTC. It encodes CSVAPQGIYEQYF.

The V and J genes are TRBV9 and TRBJ2-7; TRBD1 agrees at 7 bases. CDR1 and CDR2 from the germline V gene are SGDLS and YYNGEE. V was pared by 2 bases and J by 2 bases, with 7 bases of the junction left unmatched. CDR3 size: 15 residues. Written as DNA, the CDR3 is TGTGCCAGCAGCGTTGAGGGGGCACCCGCCTACGAGCAGTACTTC. It is translated as CASSVEGAPAYEQYF.

This clonotype came up a few times. This rearrangement joins TRBV12-3 or TRBV12-4 to TRBJ1-1; D remains ambiguous. This CDR3 is built from 13 residues. The CDR3 DNA reads TGTGTAGTAGGAGGGTCGGGTAACACTGAAGCTTTCTTT. Amino acids: CVVGGSGNTEAFF.

The J gene is TRBJ2-1, the V gene TRBV11-2; 7 positions agree with TRBD2. The CDR3 length is 19 residues. Germline lookup yields CDR1 SGHAT and CDR2 FQNNGV. Trimming took 4 bases from V and 0 from J; bases not matched to a gene: 15. The DNA of the CDR3 is TGTGCCAGCAGCTCCCCTAGCGGAAACACTGTCGGCTCCTACAATGAGCAGTTCTTC. Its protein is CASSSPSGNTVGSYNEQFF.

For the CDR3, the DNA is TGTGCCAGCGGTTGGGGGGGCACAGATACGCAGTATTTT. Its protein product is CASGWGGTDTQYF. J is TRBJ2-3 and V is TRBV9, with D maybe TRBD2 (6 bases). Germline V gene lookup returns CDR1 SGDLS and CDR2 YYNGEE. V was cut by 7 bases and J by 1 base, with 10 bases left in between. The length of the CDR3 is 13 residues.

This clonotype has more than one count but fewer than ten. The chain links TRBV9 to TRBJ2-7; D gene uncertain. CDR1 is SGDLS and CDR2 is YYNGEE in the germline V gene. The CDR3 sequence is 13 residues long. V was pared by 4 bases and J by 4 bases, with 12 bases between. CDR3 amino acids: CASSLDVGYEQYF. The DNA of the CDR3 is TGTGCCAGCAGCCTTGATGTGGGATACGAGCAGTACTTC.

This chain joins TRBV12-3 or TRBV12-4 and TRBJ2-4; TRBD2 might be the D (6 bases). V shed 7 bases and J shed 7 bases, with 14 bases lying between them. This CDR3 has 13 residues. CDR3 amino acids: CASNLGTLNIQYF. The CDR3 DNA follows: TGTGCCAGCAACTTGGGGACTCTCAACATTCAGTACTTC.

This clonotype was seen a handful of times. The V and J genes are TRBV5-6 and TRBJ2-3; D may be TRBD1 (5 bases). The CDR3 length is 19 residues. In germline, CDR1 is SGHDT, CDR2 YYEEEE. The ends were cut back, 0 bases at V and 0 bases at J, with 20 bases in the middle. The CDR3 protein is CASSLAPGKRLSSTDTQYF. The CDR3 region has the DNA TGTGCCAGCAGCTTGGCCCCAGGGAAACGACTCTCCAGCACAGATACGCAGTATTTT.

The V gene is TRBV7-6, the J gene TRBJ2-1; 10 bases are a match to TRBD2. The CDR3 loop spans 15 amino acids. V dropped 5 bases and J dropped 6; count of bases not matched to a gene: 7. Germline CDR1 is SGHVS and CDR2 is FNYEAQ. This CDR3 is CASSQTSGVINEQFF. CDR3 nucleotides: TGTGCCAGCAGCCAAACTAGCGGGGTTATCAATGAGCAGTTCTTC.

The rearrangement links TRBV12-3 or TRBV12-4 to TRBJ2-7; D gene unclear. Trimming cost V 6 bases and J 0 bases, with 9 bases left between them. The CDR3 is made up of 13 amino acids. The CDR3 spells CASSPEPSYEQYF. CDR3 in DNA: TGTGCCAGCAGCCCCGAACCCTCCTACGAGCAGTACTTC.